The 20 T cell receptor beta chains listed next were all sequenced from one sample in a study of blood T cell repertoires in COVID-19. Profiling relied on immunoSEQ multiplex PCR, and the TCRdb table lists in-frame clones only, not all of them. This table holds 97,000 or so clones, 82% found once. The source material was peripheral blood. The receptors derive from a man between 70 and 80 years old with active or convalescent COVID-19.

The chain recombines TRBV2 with TRBJ2-7, with 8 bases identical to TRBD1. The germline gives CDR1 SNHLY, CDR2 FYNNEI. V was clipped by 6 bases and J by 4 bases; unmatched bases: 11. The CDR3 consists of 15 residues. The CDR3 coding sequence is TGTGCCAGCAGACCCGGGACAGGCCTTCTTTACGAGCAGTACTTC. This gives the protein CASRPGTGLLYEQYF.

This clone was seen only a few times. CDR3 residues: CASSRREGQGLFGELFF. The CDR3 bases are TGTGCCAGCAGCCGCCGTGAGGGACAGGGGTTGTTCGGGGAGCTGTTTTTT. J is TRBJ2-2 and V is TRBV3-1 (or the pseudogene TRBV3-2); TRBD1 matches at 10 bases. The trim removed 4 bases at V and 7 bases at J, leaving 12 bases unmatched. This CDR3 region has 17 residues. Germline V lookup: CDR1 LGHDT, CDR2 YNNKEL (reference sequence).

The chain is built from TRBV7-8 and TRBJ2-1, with TRBD1 matching 7 bases. The germline gives CDR1 SGHVS, CDR2 FQNEAQ. There are 14 residues in the CDR3. The trim removed 5 bases at V and 9 bases at J, leaving 10 bases unmatched. Here the CDR3 reads CASSPSGTDGEQFF. The CDR3 DNA is TGTGCCAGCAGCCCTTCTGGGACAGACGGTGAGCAGTTCTTC.

J is TRBJ2-3 and V is TRBV9; TRBD2 aligns across 7 bases. V shed 1 base and J 5 bases; nucleotides not matched to a gene: 7. The CDR3 runs to 15 residues. CDR1 is SGDLS and CDR2 is YYNGEE in the germline V gene. CDR3 in DNA: TGTGCCAGCAGCGTATTGGAGCGGGGTTTAGATACGCAGTATTTT. The encoded protein is CASSVLERGLDTQYF.

The chain recombines TRBV19 with TRBJ1-1, with a tentative D call TRBD1 (6 bases). Trimming took off 5 bases at V and 0 bases at J, with 13 bases between the two ends. The CDR3 spans 15 residues. Germline V gene lookup returns CDR1 LNHDA and CDR2 SQIVND (reference sequence). The CDR3 loop is CASSSGQTMNTEAFF. In DNA form, the CDR3 reads TGTGCCAGTAGTTCAGGACAGACTATGAACACTGAAGCTTTCTTT.

V and J are TRBV1 and TRBJ2-3; the D call of TRBD2 is as the table states it, not checked on the DNA. TRBV1 is labeled a pseudogene. The CDR3 sequence is 19 residues long. In DNA form, the CDR3 reads TGCACCAGCAGCGAAGGGACTAGCGGGTGGTTTTCGTCCACAGATACGCAGTATTTT. It codes for CTSSEGTSGWFSSTDTQYF.

This clone has a single count. The chain is built from TRBV18 and TRBJ1-4, with 11 bases that match TRBD1. V shed 2 bases and J 7 bases; nucleotides not matched to a gene: 6. CDR3 size: 16 residues. CDR1 is KGHSH and CDR2 is LQKENI in the germline V gene. The CDR3 DNA reads as TGTGCCAGCTCACCAGGACAGGGGGCCTCTAGTGAAAAACTGTTTTTT. As protein: CASSPGQGASSEKLFF.

This chain uses TRBV4-2 with TRBJ1-1; maybe TRBD1 (6 bases). Germline V gene data show CDR1 as LGHNA and CDR2 as YNFKEQ. CDR3 length: 15 residues. Trimming removed 1 base at V and 7 bases at J, with 16 bases between. CDR3 in DNA: TGTGCCAGCAGCCAAGCCGAAGGACAGACTTATGAAGCTTTCTTT. Translation: CASSQAEGQTYEAFF.

The chain uses TRBV5-1 and TRBJ1-5, with 8 bases aligning to TRBD1. Germline V gene sequence: CDR1 SGHRS, CDR2 YFSETQ. The CDR3 contains 14 residues. V lost 4 bases to trimming and J lost 6 bases; unmatched junction nucleotides: 6. CDR3 protein: CASSRTGGSQPQHF. Written as DNA, the CDR3 is TGCGCCAGCAGCCGAACAGGGGGTAGTCAGCCCCAGCATTTT.

The sample holds one count of this clone. This chain connects TRBV6-2 or TRBV6-3 to TRBJ2-7; 7 bases are shared with TRBD1. Germline CDR1 and CDR2: MNHEY and SVGEGT. The CDR3 runs to 12 residues. With V trimmed by 4 bases and J by 3 bases, 0 bases remained unmatched. CDR3 in amino acids: CASSSGGYEQYF. The CDR3 DNA follows: TGTGCCAGCAGTTCAGGGGGCTACGAGCAGTACTTC.

This chain uses TRBV5-6 with TRBJ2-5; 7 positions match TRBD2. The J segment lost 5 bases and the V segment lost 6 bases, leaving 7 bases of the junction unmatched. This CDR3 spans 13 amino acids. Germline CDR1 and CDR2: SGHDT and YYEEEE. The CDR3 is CASIRGRGETQYF. In nucleotides, the CDR3 is TGTGCCAGCATCCGTGGGCGGGGGGAGACCCAGTACTTC.

This chain uses TRBV10-2 with TRBJ1-2; 9 nucleotides agree with TRBD1. V was pared by 3 bases and J by 2 bases, with 4 bases of the junction left unmatched. From germline, CDR1 is WSHSY and CDR2 SAAADI. CDR3 size: 15 residues. The chain's CDR3 is CASSDVGQGNYGYTF. CDR3 sequence (DNA): TGCGCCAGCAGTGACGTCGGACAGGGGAACTATGGCTACACCTTC.

The chain combines TRBV11-2 with TRBJ2-1; TRBD1 agrees at 7 bases. The ends lost 4 bases at V and 5 bases at J; junction bases unmatched: 8. This CDR3 is built from 15 residues. The germline CDR1 and CDR2 sequences are SGHAT and FQNNGV. The CDR3 DNA sequence: TGTGCCAGCAGCTCCATGACAGGGTTCAACAATGAGCAGTTCTTC. This sequence encodes CASSSMTGFNNEQFF.

The CDR3 sequence is CASSSQGYNQPQHF. The CDR3 coding sequence is TGTGCCAGCAGTTCACAGGGGTACAATCAGCCCCAGCATTTT. The chain recombines TRBV27 with TRBJ1-5; 7 bases agree with TRBD1. The CDR3 loop spans 14 amino acids. J lost 3 bases, V lost 4 bases, and 3 bases had no gene match. Germline V gene lookup returns CDR1 MNHEY and CDR2 SMNVEV (reference sequence).

This clone was detected only a few times. This sequence joins TRBV28 and TRBJ2-7, with 9 nucleotides matching TRBD2. V was pared by 7 bases and J by 7 bases, with 17 bases of the junction left unmatched. The CDR3 is 16 residues long. Germline loops: CDR1 MDHEN, CDR2 SYDVKM. The CDR3 loop reads CASTPRELAGLEEQYF. The CDR3 DNA reads TGTGCCAGCACCCCCCGGGAACTAGCGGGTCTGGAAGAGCAGTACTTC.

J is TRBJ2-2 and V is TRBV15; 7 bases agree with TRBD2. Germline V lookup: CDR1 LNHNV, CDR2 YYDKDF (reference sequence). This CDR3 is built from 17 residues. V lost 6 bases to trimming and J lost 5 bases; unmatched junction nucleotides: 15. The CDR3 protein is CATRFRGGPPWTGELFF. The DNA of the CDR3 is TGTGCCACCAGATTCCGCGGGGGTCCCCCCTGGACCGGGGAGCTGTTTTTT.

CDR3 residues: CASSLAGGQGNQPQHF. As DNA, the CDR3 is TGTGCCAGCAGCTTAGCGGGGGGGCAGGGCAATCAGCCCCAGCATTTT. The chain carries TRBV7-9 and TRBJ1-5, with D possibly TRBD1 on 6 matching bases. V lost 0 bases and J lost 2, with 11 bases in between. The germline gives CDR1 SEHNR, CDR2 FQNEAQ (reference sequence). The CDR3 length is 16 residues.

The chain links TRBV18 to TRBJ2-1; 11 bases are shared with TRBD2. This CDR3 has 16 residues. V lost 3 bases and J lost 7; bases outside the gene matches: 8. Germline V lookup: CDR1 KGHSH, CDR2 LQKENI. CDR3 in DNA: TGTGCCAGCTCACCTGTGATAGCGGGGGGGCAAAATGAGCAGTTCTTC. Translating gives CASSPVIAGGQNEQFF.

In DNA, the CDR3 is TGTGCCAGCACCCCGACAGGGGTACCCCCCCTCCACTTT. Amino acid sequence: CASTPTGVPPLHF. The V call is TRBV6-2 or TRBV6-3, the J call TRBJ1-6; 8 bases match TRBD1. The CDR3 covers 13 residues. Germline V gives CDR1 MNHEY, CDR2 SVGEGT. J gave up 13 bases and V 7 bases, and 9 bases lay outside the gene matches.

V usage is TRBV10-1 and J usage is TRBJ2-7; 8 nucleotides line up with TRBD2. Germline CDR1 is WNHNN and CDR2 is SYGVQD (reference sequence). Trimming at V came to 3 bases and at J to 4 bases, leaving 5 bases not matched to a gene. This CDR3 is 14 amino acids long. CDR3: CASSDRSGGYEQYF. The CDR3 DNA follows: TGCGCCAGCAGTGATAGAAGCGGGGGATACGAGCAGTACTTC.